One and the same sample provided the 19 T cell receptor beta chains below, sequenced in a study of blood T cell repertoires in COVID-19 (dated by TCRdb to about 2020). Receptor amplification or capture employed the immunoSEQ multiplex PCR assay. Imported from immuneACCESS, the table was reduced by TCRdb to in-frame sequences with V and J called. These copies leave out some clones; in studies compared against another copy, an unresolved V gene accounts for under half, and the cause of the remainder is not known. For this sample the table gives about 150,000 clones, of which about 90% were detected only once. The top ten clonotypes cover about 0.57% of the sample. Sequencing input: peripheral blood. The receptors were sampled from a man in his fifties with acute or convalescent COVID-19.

In DNA, the CDR3 is TGTGCCTGGAGGGAAAGGACAGGGGGCCCAGATACGCAGTATTTT. It is translated as CAWRERTGGPDTQYF. The rearrangement uses TRBV30 and TRBJ2-3; 11 bases map to TRBD1. The CDR3 is 15 amino acids. CDR1 GTSNPN and CDR2 SVGIG come from the germline V gene (reference sequence). The J segment lost 4 bases and the V segment lost 3 bases, leaving 6 bases of the junction unmatched.

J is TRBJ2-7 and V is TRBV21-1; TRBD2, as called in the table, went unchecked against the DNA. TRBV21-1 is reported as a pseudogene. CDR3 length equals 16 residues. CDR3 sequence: CASSKGGSGSVYEQYF. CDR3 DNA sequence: TGTGCCAGCAGCAAAGGTGGCAGCGGGAGTGTGTACGAGCAGTACTTC.

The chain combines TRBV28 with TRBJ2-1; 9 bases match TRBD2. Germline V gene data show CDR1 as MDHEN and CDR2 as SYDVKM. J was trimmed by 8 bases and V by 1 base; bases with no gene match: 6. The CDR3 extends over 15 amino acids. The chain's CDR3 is CASSLSVSGSHEQFF. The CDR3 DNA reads TGTGCCAGCAGTTTATCAGTTAGCGGGAGCCATGAGCAGTTCTTC.

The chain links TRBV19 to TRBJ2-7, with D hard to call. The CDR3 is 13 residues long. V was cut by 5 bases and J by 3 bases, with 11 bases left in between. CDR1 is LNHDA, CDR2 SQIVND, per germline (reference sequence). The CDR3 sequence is CASSWAASYEQYF. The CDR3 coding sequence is TGTGCCAGTAGTTGGGCTGCGAGCTACGAGCAGTACTTC. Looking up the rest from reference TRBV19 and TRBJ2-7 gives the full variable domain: DGGITQSPKYLFRKEGQNVTLSCEQNLNHDAMYWYRQDPGQGLRLIYYSQIVNDFQKGDIAEGYSVSREKKESFPLTVTSAQKNPTAFYLCASSWAASYEQYFGPGTRLTVT.

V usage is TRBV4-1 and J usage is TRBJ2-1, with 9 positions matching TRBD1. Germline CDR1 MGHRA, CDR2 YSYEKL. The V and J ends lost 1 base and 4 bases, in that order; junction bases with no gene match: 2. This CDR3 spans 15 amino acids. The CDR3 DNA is TGCGCCAGCAGCCAAGGGGACAGGGATTACAATGAGCAGTTCTTC. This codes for CASSQGDRDYNEQFF.

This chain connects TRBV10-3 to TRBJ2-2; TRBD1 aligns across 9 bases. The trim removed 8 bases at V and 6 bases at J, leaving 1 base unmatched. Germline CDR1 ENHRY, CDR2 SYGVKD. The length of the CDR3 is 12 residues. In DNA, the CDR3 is TGTGCCATCGACAGGGGGGCCGGGGAGCTGTTTTTT. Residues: CAIDRGAGELFF.

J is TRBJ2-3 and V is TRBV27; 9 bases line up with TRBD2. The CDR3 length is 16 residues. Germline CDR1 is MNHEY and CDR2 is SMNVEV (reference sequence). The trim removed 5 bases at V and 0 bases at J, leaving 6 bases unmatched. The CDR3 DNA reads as TGTGCCAGCAGTCACCGACTAGCGGTCAGCACAGATACGCAGTATTTT. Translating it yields CASSHRLAVSTDTQYF.

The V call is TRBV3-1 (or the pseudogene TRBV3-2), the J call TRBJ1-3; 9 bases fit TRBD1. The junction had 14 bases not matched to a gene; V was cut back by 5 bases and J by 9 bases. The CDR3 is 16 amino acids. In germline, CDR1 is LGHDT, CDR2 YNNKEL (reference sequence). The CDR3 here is CASSGHRTGATSTIYF. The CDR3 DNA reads TGTGCCAGCAGCGGTCATAGGACAGGGGCAACTAGCACCATATATTTT.

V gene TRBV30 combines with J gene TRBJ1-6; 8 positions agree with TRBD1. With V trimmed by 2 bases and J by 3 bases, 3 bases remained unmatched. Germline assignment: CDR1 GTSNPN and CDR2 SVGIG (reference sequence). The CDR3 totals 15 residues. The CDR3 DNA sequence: TGTGCCTGGAGTATGGGACAGGTCTATAATTCACCCCTCCACTTT. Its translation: CAWSMGQVYNSPLHF.

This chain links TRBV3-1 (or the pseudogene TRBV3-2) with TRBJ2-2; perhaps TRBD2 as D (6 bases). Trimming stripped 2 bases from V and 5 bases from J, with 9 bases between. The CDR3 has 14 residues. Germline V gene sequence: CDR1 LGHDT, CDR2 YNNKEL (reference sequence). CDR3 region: CASSQSGATGELFF. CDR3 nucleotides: TGTGCCAGCAGCCAATCGGGAGCGACCGGGGAGCTGTTTTTT.

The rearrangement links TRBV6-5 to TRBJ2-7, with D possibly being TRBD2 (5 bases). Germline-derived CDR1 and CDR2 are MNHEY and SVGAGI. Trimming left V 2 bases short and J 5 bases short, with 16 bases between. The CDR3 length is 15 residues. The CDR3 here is CASSYPGKSIHEQYF. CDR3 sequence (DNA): TGTGCCAGCAGTTACCCGGGGAAGTCGATCCACGAGCAGTACTTC.

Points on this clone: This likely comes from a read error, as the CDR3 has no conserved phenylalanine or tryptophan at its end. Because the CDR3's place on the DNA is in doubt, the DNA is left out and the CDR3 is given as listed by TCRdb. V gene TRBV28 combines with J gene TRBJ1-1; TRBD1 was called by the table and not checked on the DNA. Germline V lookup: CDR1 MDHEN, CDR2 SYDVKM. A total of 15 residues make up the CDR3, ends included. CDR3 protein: CASSLGNDFRDRISS.

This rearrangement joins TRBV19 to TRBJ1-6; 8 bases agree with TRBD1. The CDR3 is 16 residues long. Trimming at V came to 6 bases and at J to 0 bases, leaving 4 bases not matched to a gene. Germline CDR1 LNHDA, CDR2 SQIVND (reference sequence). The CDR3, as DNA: TGTGCCAGTAGGCCCACAGGGGGCTCCTATAATTCACCCCTCCACTTT. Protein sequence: CASRPTGGSYNSPLHF.

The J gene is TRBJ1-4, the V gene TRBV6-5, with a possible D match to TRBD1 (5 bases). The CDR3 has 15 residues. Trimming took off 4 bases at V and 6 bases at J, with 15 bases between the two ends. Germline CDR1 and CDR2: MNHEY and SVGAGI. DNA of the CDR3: TGTGCCAGCAGTTCTGCGGGGACCAGGGATGAAAAACTGTTTTTT. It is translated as CASSSAGTRDEKLFF.

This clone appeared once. The CDR3 DNA is TGTGCCACCAGTCTTCCACAGGGGACGCAGTATTTT. As protein: CATSLPQGTQYF. The chain combines TRBV24-1 with TRBJ2-3; 7 bases are shared with TRBD1. Trimming cost V 6 bases and J 9 bases; bases outside gene matches: 5. This CDR3 is built from 12 residues. The germline V gene has CDR1 KGHDR and CDR2 SFDVKD.

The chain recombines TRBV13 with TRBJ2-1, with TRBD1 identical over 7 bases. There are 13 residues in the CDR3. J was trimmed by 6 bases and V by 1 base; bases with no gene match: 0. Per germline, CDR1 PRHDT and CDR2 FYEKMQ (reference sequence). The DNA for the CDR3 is TGTGCCAGCAGCTTAGCAGGGGGCAATGAGCAGTTCTTC. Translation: CASSLAGGNEQFF.

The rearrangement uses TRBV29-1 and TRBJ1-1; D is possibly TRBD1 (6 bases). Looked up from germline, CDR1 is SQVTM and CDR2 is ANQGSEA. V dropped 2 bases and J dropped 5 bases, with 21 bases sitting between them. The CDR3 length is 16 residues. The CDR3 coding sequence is TGCAGCGTTGAACTCAGGGGCGCTATCGGAGCGACTGAAGCTTTCTTT. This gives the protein CSVELRGAIGATEAFF.

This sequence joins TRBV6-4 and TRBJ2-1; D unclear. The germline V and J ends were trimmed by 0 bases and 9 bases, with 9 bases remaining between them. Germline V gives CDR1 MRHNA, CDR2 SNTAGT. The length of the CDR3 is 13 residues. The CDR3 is CASSDSSYGEQFF. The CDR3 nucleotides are TGTGCCAGCAGTGACTCGAGTTATGGTGAGCAGTTCTTC.

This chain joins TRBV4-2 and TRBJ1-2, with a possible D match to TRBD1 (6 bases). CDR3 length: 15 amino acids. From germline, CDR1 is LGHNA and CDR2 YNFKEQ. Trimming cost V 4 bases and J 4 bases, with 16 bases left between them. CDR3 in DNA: TGTGCCAGCAGCCGTGGGGGCAGCCAATTCTATGGCTACACCTTC. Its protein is CASSRGGSQFYGYTF.